The 9 T cell receptor beta chains below come from one sample, sequenced in a study of CD8+ T cells in alopecia areata. Reverse transcription of extracted RNA yielded cDNA, which provided the sequencing template. Some clones are missing from TCRdb's copy, which holds only in-frame ones; the method was immunoSEQ multiplex PCR. The sample contains approximately 300,000 clones, none of them singletons. Scientists pooled cutaneous lymph node cells and sorted them on CD4, CD8alpha, NKG2D, NKG2ACE and other markers. Sequencing was performed on CD4+ T cells sorted from a lymph node. The receptors come from a C3H/HeJ mouse with alopecia areata. The MHC haplotype recorded for the strain is H2-k.

This clone was observed a handful of times. Gene names are the mouse ones. The read gets to within 4 residues of the CDR3 end, and the germline J gene fills in the rest. V is TRBV5 and J is TRBJ2-2; the match to TRBD2 covers 11 bases. CDR1 is LGHNA, CDR2 YNLKQL, per germline (reference sequence). The trim removed 2 bases at V and 3 bases at J, leaving 2 bases unmatched. The CDR3 covers 16 residues. CDR3 DNA, as far as it was read: TGTGCCAGCAGCCAAAAGGGACTGGGGGACACCGGG. Protein product: CASSQKGLGDTG. The whole CDR3 protein reads CASSQKGLGDTGQLYF.

At least ten counts were recorded for this clone. Genes and germline come from the mouse. Sequencing ends 4 residues short of the CDR3 end; the germline J gene provides the rest. The chain couples TRBV17 to TRBJ2-1, with TRBD2 identical over 9 bases. The germline gives CDR1 MNHDT, CDR2 YYDKIL. V shed 3 bases, J shed 3 bases, and the junction held 3 bases outside the gene matches. The CDR3 is made up of 15 amino acids. The CDR3 loop reads CASSSSGLGYAEQFF. The DNA read from the CDR3 is TGTGCTAGCAGTAGTTCGGGACTGGGCTATGCT.

This clone was seen a handful of times. The germline and genes are mouse ones. The CDR3 is cut off 4 residues early in the read; its end comes from the germline J gene. The J gene is TRBJ1-1, the V gene TRBV31, with D maybe TRBD1 (5 bases). V was cut by 7 bases and J by 0 bases, with 15 bases left in between. CDR1 GKSSPN and CDR2 SITVG come from the germline V gene. The length of the CDR3 is 14 residues. The CDR3 region is CALQLSTANTEVFF. The covered CDR3 bases are TGTGCCTTACAACTCTCGACAGCAAACACA.

Comment on this clone: Gene names are mouse gene names. The read terminates 4 residues ahead of where the CDR3 ends, so the germline J gene completes it. The V gene is TRBV13-2, the J gene TRBJ2-3; D gene unclear. The V and J ends lost 2 bases and 0 bases respectively, with 7 bases between them. There are 14 residues in the CDR3. Germline V gene sequence: CDR1 NNHNN, CDR2 SYGAGS (reference sequence). The CDR3 sequence: CASGERVSAETLYF. The sequenced part of the CDR3 DNA is TGTGCCAGCGGTGAGAGGGTGAGTGCAGAA.

There are many counts of this clone. Gene names and germline refer to mouse. The CDR3 extends 4 residues past the end of the read, so its final part is completed from the germline J gene. The rearrangement uses TRBV17 and TRBJ2-5, with 10 bases that match TRBD2. The CDR3 spans 16 residues. Germline CDR1 is MNHDT and CDR2 is YYDKIL. The V segment lost 0 bases and the J segment 3 bases; nucleotides outside the gene matches: 3. The CDR3 bases that were read are TGTGCTAGCAGTAGAGATAGGGGACTGGGGCAAGAC. It specifies CASSRDRGLGQD. The entire CDR3 protein reads CASSRDRGLGQDTQYF.

Regarding this clone: Gene labels here are mouse ones. The read ends 4 residues shy of where the CDR3 ends; the end is completed using the germline J gene. Distinct nucleotide sequences in the sample also encode this CDR3. The gene calls are TRBV19 and TRBJ2-1, with 10 bases that match TRBD1. This CDR3 comprises 15 residues. The trim removed 5 bases at V and 4 bases at J, leaving 6 bases unmatched. The germline V gene has CDR1 FNHDT and CDR2 SITEND (reference sequence). The chain's CDR3 is CASSPDRGRYAEQFF. The part of the CDR3 DNA that was read is TGTGCCAGCAGCCCTGACAGGGGGCGGTATGCT.

This clone was observed a few times. Gene names and germline match the mouse. The read ends 4 residues early relative to the CDR3; the germline J gene fills the gap. This chain connects TRBV1 to TRBJ1-2; D is undetermined. Germline values: CDR1 NSQYPW, CDR2 LRSPGD (reference sequence). The CDR3 extends over 14 amino acids. Trimming took off 0 bases at V and 1 base at J, with 6 bases between the two ends. CDR3 DNA (partial): TGCACCTGCAGTGCAGATTTCAGAAACTCC. Translation gives CTCSADFRNS. The entire CDR3 is CTCSADFRNSDYTF.

This clone was detected many times. Gene names denote mouse genes. The CDR3 end lies 4 residues beyond the end of the read and is filled in from the germline J gene. The sample holds other DNA sequences that translate to the same CDR3. V and J are TRBV31 and TRBJ2-3, with D possibly TRBD2 on 6 matching bases. CDR3 length: 14 residues. Trimming shortened V by 0 bases and J by 0 bases, and 7 bases separated the two germline ends. Germline V gene data show CDR1 as GKSSPN and CDR2 as SITVG. The sequenced CDR3 bases are TGTGCCTGGAGTCTATGGGGGAGTGCAGAA. It translates to CAWSLWGSAE. The whole CDR3 protein is CAWSLWGSAETLYF.

Regarding this clone: Gene names and germline match the mouse. CDR3 in amino acids: CASGERGRGLSSDYTF. The CDR3 bases that were read are TGTGCCAGCGGTGAACGGGGGAGGGGGCTAAGCTCC. V is TRBV13-2 and J is TRBJ1-2, with 7 bases that match TRBD1. The observed sequence ends 4 residues before the CDR3 terminus, with the missing tail filled in from the germline J gene. V was clipped by 2 bases and J by 4 bases; unmatched bases: 11. The CDR3 totals 16 residues. Germline V CDR1 and CDR2: NNHNN, SYGAGS (reference sequence).